This TCR beta chain was found in a study of T cell changes during pregnancy in multiple sclerosis. Here immunoSEQ multiplex PCR was the method, and the copy in TCRdb shows in-frame clones only, minus some. The data contain 45,000 to 60,000 clones, almost 95% of them singletons. J lost 9 bases, V lost 0 bases, and 7 bases had no gene match. The CDR3 is made up of 16 amino acids. Germline V gene data show CDR1 as MNHNS and CDR2 as SASEGT. The chain carries TRBV6-1 and TRBJ1-6, with 8 bases matching TRBD1. The specimen comprised CD4+ T cells from peripheral blood mononuclear cells, sampled in the third trimester of pregnancy. The sequence was obtained from a female donor with multiple sclerosis, enrolled in a pregnancy study. The CDR3 coding sequence is TGTGCCAGCAGTGAAGCGGGGGACAGGAGAGGTTCACCCCTCCACTTT. Translated: CASSEAGDRRGSPLHF.